This TCR beta chain was sequenced in a study of blood T cell repertoires in COVID-19. Study-level background: The study drew acute and convalescent COVID-19 samples from the United States, Italy and Spain. From T cells, B-cell-depleted T cells, or PBMCs came the material, which was cDNA or gDNA.

The length of the CDR3 is 17 residues. Per the germline V gene, CDR1 is LNHDA and CDR2 is SQIVND (reference sequence). Trimming left V 8 bases short and J 0 bases short, with 20 bases between. Original handling: Estimates of nucleated cell counts were drawn from the amplification of reference gene primers. The table came from immunoSEQ multiplex PCR; TCRdb's copy has only in-frame clones and leaves some out. V and J calls and clone size are copied from that table; D and trimming were computed from the DNA. The sample has approximately 180,000 clones, roughly 85% seen once. The V call is TRBV19, the J call TRBJ2-1; TRBD2 is a possible D gene (5 bases). The source of this sequence is a woman aged 65 to 85 with acute or convalescent COVID-19. The sample consisted of peripheral blood. CDR3 bases: TGTGCCAGTTCTGCTATCCTGGGGAGCAGCTCCTACAATGAGCAGTTCTTC. It yields the protein CASSAILGSSSYNEQFF.